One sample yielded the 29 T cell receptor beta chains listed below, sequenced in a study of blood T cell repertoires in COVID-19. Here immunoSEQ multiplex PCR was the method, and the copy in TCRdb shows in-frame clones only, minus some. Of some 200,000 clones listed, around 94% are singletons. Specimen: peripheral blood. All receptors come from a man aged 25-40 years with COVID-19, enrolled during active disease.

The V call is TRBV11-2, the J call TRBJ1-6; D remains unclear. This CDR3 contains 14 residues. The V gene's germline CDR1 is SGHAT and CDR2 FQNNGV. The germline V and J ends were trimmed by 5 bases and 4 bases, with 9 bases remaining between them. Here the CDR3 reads CASSAGDYNSPLHF. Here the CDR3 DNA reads TGTGCCAGCAGCGCCGGGGATTATAATTCACCCCTCCACTTT.

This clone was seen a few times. CDR3 loop: CASSQLFRGNTEAFF. The CDR3 DNA follows: TGTGCCAGCAGCCAGTTGTTCAGGGGGAACACTGAAGCTTTCTTT. V gene TRBV4-2 combines with J gene TRBJ1-1; tentatively, D is TRBD1 (6 bases). The V gene lost 3 bases and the J gene lost 1 base, with 12 bases spanning the gap. CDR3 length: 15 amino acids. CDR1 LGHNA and CDR2 YNFKEQ come from the germline V gene.

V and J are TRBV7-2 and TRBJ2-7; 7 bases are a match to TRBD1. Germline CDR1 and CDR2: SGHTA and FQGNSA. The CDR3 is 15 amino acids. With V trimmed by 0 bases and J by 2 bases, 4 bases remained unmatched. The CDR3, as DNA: TGTGCCAGCAGCTTAGCGCTCGGACAGGCCTACGAGCAGTACTTC. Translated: CASSLALGQAYEQYF.

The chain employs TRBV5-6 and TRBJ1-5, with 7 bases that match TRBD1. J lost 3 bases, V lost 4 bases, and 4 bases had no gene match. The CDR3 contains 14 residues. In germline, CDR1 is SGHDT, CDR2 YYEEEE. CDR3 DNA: TGTGCCAGCAGCATGACAGGGACCAATCAGCCCCAGCATTTT. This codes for CASSMTGTNQPQHF.

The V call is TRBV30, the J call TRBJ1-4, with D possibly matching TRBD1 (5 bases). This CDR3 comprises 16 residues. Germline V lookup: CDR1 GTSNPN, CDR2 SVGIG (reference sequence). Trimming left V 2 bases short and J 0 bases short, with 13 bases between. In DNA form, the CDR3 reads TGTGCCTGGAGTTTCTTAACAGGAGCAACTAATGAAAAACTGTTTTTT. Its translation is CAWSFLTGATNEKLFF. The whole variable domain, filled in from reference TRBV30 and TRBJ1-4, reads SQTIHQWPATLVQPVGSPLSLECTVEGTSNPNLYWYRQAAGRGLQLLFYSVGIGQISSEVPQNLSASRPQDRQFILSSKKLLLSDSGFYLCAWSFLTGATNEKLFFGSGTQLSVL.

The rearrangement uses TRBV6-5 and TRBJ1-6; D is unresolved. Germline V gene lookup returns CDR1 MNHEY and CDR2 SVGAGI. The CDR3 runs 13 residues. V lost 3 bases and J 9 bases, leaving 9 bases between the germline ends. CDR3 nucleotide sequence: TGTGCCAGCAGTTATATGCGGGGTTCACCCCTCCACTTT. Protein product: CASSYMRGSPLHF.

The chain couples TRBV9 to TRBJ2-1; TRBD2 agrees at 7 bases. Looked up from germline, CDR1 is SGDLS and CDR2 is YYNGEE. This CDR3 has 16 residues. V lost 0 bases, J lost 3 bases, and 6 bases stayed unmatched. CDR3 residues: CASSVGGAGNYNEQFF. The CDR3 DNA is TGTGCCAGCAGCGTAGGCGGAGCGGGGAACTACAATGAGCAGTTCTTC. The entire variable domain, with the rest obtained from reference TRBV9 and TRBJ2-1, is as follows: DSGVTQTPKHLITATGQRVTLRCSPRSGDLSVYWYQQSLDQGLQFLIQYYNGEERAKGNILERFSAQQFPDLHSELNLSSLELGDSALYFCASSVGGAGNYNEQFFGPGTRLTVL.

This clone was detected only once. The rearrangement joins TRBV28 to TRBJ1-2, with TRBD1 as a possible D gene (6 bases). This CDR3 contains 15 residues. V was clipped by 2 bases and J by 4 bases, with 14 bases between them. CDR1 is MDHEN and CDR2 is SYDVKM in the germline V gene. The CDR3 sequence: CASSLGQGSGYGYTF. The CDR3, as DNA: TGTGCCAGCAGTTTAGGGCAGGGGAGCGGCTATGGCTACACCTTC.

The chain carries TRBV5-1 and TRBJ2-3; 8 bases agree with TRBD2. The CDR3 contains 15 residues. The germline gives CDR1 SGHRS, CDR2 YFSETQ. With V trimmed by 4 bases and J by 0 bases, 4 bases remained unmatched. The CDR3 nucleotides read TGCGCCAGCAGCACGATAGCGGGGAGCACAGATACGCAGTATTTT. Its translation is CASSTIAGSTDTQYF.

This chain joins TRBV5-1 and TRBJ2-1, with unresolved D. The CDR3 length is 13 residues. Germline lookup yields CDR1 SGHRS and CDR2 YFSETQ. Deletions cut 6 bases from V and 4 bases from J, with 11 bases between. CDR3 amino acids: CASTASSYNEQFF. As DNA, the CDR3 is TGCGCCAGCACGGCTAGTAGTTACAATGAGCAGTTCTTC. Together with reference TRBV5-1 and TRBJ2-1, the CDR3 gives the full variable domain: KAGVTQTPRYLIKTRGQQVTLSCSPISGHRSVSWYQQTPGQGLQFLFEYFSETQRNKGNFPGRFSGRQFSNSRSEMNVSTLELGDSALYLCASTASSYNEQFFGPGTRLTVL.

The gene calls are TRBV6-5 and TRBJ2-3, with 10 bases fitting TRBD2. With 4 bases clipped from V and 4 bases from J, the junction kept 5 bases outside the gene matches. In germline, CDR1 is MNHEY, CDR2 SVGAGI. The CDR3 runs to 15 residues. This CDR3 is CASSSQRGGSDTQYF. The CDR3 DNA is TGTGCCAGCAGTTCTCAGCGGGGGGGCTCAGATACGCAGTATTTT.

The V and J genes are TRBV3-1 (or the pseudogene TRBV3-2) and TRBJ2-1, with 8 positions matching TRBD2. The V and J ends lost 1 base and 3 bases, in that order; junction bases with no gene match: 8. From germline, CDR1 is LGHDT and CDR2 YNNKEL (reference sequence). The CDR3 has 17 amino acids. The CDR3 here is CASSQVAASGFYNEQFF. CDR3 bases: TGTGCCAGCAGCCAAGTCGCGGCTAGCGGGTTCTACAATGAGCAGTTCTTC.

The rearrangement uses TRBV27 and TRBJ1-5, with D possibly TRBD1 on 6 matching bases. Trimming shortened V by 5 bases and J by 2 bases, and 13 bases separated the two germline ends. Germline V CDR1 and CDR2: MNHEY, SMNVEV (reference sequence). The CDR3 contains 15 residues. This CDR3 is CASSRAGARNQPQHF. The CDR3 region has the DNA TGTGCCAGCAGTCGGGCGGGGGCGCGCAATCAGCCCCAGCATTTT.

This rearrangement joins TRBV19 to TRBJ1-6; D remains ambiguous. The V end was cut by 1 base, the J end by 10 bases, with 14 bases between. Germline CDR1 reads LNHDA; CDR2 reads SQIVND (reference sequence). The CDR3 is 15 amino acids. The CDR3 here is CASSIVEGLGSPLHF. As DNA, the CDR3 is TGTGCCAGTAGTATAGTTGAGGGCTTGGGATCACCCCTCCACTTT.

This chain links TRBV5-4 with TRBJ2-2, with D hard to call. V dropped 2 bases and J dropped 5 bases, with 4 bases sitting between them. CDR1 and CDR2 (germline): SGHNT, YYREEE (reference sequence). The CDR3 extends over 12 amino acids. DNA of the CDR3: TGTGCCAGCAGCTTCGGGACCGGGGAGCTGTTTTTT. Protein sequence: CASSFGTGELFF. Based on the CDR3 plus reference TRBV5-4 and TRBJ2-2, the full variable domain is ETGVTQSPTHLIKTRGQQVTLRCSSQSGHNTVSWYQQALGQGPQFIFQYYREEENGRGNFPPRFSGLQFPNYSSELNVNALELDDSALYLCASSFGTGELFFGEGSRLTVL.

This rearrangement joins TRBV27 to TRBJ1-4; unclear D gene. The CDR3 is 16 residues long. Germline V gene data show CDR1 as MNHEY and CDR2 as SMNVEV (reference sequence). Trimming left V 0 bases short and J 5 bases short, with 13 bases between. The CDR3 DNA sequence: TGTGCCAGCAGTTTATCCAACGACATTGTCAATGAAAAACTGTTTTTT. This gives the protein CASSLSNDIVNEKLFF.

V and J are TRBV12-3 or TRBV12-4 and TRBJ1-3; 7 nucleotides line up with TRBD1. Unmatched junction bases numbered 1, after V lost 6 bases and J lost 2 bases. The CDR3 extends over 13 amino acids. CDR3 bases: TGTGCCAGCAGCACAGGGGCTGGAAACACCATATATTTT. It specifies CASSTGAGNTIYF.

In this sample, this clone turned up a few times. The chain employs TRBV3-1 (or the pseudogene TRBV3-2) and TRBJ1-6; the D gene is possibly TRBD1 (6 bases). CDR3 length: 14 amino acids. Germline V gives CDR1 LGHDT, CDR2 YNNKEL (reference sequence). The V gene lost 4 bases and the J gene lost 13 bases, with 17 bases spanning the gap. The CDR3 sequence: CASSRQIQGNPLHF. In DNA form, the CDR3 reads TGTGCCAGCAGCCGCCAGATACAGGGTAACCCCCTCCACTTT.

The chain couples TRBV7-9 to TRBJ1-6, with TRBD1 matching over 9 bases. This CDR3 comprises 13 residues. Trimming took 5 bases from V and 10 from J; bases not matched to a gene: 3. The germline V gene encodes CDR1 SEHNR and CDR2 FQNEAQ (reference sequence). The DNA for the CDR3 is TGTGCCAGCAGCCTAGGACAGGGGTCACCCCTCCACTTT. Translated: CASSLGQGSPLHF.

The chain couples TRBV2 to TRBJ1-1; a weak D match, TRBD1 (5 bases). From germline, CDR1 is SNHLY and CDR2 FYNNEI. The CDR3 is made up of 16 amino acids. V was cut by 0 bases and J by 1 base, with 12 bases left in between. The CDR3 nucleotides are TGTGCCAGCAGTGAAGCTCTCACAGGTACGAACACTGAAGCTTTCTTT. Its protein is CASSEALTGTNTEAFF.

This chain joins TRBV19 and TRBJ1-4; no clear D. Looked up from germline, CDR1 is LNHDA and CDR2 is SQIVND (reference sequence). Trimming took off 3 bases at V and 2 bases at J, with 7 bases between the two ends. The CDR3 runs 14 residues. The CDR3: CASSIGQTNEKLFF. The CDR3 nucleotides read TGTGCCAGTAGTATTGGTCAGACTAATGAAAAACTGTTTTTT.

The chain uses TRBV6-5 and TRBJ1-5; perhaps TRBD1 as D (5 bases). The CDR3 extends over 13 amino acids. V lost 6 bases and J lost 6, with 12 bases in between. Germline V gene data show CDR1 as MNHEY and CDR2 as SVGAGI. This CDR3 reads CASSAIGGQPQHF. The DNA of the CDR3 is TGTGCCAGCAGCGCCATCGGGGGTCAGCCCCAGCATTTT.

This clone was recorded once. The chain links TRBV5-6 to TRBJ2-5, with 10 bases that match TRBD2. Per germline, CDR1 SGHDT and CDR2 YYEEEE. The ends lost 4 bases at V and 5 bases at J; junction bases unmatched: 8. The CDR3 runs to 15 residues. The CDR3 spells CASSQSGGAGETQYF. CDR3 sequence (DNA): TGTGCCAGCAGCCAAAGCGGGGGGGCGGGCGAGACCCAGTACTTC.

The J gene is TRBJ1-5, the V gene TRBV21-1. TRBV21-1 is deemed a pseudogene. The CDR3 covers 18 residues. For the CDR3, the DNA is TGTGCCAGCAGCAAAGCGCTGAGGGGGGGGCCTGGCAATCAGCCCCAGCATTTT. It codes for CASSKALRGGPGNQPQHF.

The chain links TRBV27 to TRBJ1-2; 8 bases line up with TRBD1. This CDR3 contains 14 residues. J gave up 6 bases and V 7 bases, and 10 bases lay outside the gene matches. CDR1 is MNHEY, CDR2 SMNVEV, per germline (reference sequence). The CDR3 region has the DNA TGTGCCAGCACCTCCCCCCAGGGGGCGGATGGCTACACCTTC. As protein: CASTSPQGADGYTF.

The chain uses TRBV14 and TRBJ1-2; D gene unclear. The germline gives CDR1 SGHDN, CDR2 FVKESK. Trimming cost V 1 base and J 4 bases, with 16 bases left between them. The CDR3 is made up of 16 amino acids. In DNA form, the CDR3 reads TGTGCCAGCAGCCAAGTGGGAGGAAGAGGCAGCTATGGCTACACCTTC. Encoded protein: CASSQVGGRGSYGYTF.

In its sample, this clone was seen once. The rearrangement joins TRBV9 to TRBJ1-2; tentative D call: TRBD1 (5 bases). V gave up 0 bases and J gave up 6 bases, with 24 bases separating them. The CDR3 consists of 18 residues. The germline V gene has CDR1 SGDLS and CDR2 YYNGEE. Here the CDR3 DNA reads TGTGCCAGCAGCGTAGGGGGGGTGACGGACGATAGTAATCATGGCTACACCTTC. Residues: CASSVGGVTDDSNHGYTF. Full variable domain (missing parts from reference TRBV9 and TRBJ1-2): DSGVTQTPKHLITATGQRVTLRCSPRSGDLSVYWYQQSLDQGLQFLIQYYNGEERAKGNILERFSAQQFPDLHSELNLSSLELGDSALYFCASSVGGVTDDSNHGYTFGSGTRLTVV.

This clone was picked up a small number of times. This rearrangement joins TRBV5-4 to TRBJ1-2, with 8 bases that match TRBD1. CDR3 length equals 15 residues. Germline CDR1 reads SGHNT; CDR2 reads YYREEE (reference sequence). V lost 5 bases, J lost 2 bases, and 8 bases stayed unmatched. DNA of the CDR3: TGTGCCAGCAGTTCCCCGGGACAGGAAAACTATGGCTACACCTTC. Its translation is CASSSPGQENYGYTF.

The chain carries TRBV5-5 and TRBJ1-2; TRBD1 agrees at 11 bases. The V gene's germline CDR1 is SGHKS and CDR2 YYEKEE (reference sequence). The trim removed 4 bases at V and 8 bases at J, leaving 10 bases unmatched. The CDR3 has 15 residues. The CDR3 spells CASSAEGQGAEGYTF. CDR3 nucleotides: TGTGCCAGCAGCGCAGAAGGACAGGGGGCAGAGGGCTACACCTTC.